These T cell receptor beta chains were read from a single sample in a study of TIL therapy for anti-PD-1-resistant metastatic lung cancer. Sequenced by immunoSEQ multiplex PCR; TCRdb stores in-frame clones only, minus some. The sample shows about 21,000 clones, just over 70% of them seen only once. Sequencing was performed on blood, taken at baseline. All receptors derive from a person aged 30 to 80 with non-small cell lung cancer. The CDR3 runs from the conserved cysteine through the conserved F or W. A D gene is named only where the DNA matches it firmly. Some rows have no size entry. The others give once, few or many, or a class for an expanded clone.

clone_size,j_call,v_call,d_call,cdr3_aa,cdr3_nt
once,TRBJ2-1,TRBV4-1,.,CASSQDFRVINEQFF,TGCGCCAGCAGCCAAGATTTCAGGGTAATAAATGAGCAGTTCTTC
few,TRBJ1-2,TRBV7-9,.,CASSFGPGYTF,TGTGCCAGCAGCTTTGGACCTGGCTACACCTTC
.,TRBJ2-3,TRBV6-1,TRBD2,CASSEPLAGTDTQYF,TGTGCCAGCAGTGAACCCCTAGCGGGAACAGATACGCAGTATTTT
.,TRBJ2-1,TRBV5-1,TRBD2,CASSLVAGGPYNEQFF,TGCGCCAGCAGCTTGGTTGCGGGAGGACCCTACAATGAGCAGTTCTTC
.,TRBJ1-1,TRBV3-1/TRBV3-2,.,CASSQDLIAGATNTEAFF,TGTGCCAGCAGCCAAGATTTAATCGCGGGCGCGACGAACACTGAAGCTTTCTTT
.,TRBJ2-5,TRBV4-2,TRBD1,CASSLDRRHETQYF,TGTGCCAGCAGTCTGGACAGGCGCCACGAGACCCAGTACTTC
.,TRBJ1-1,TRBV6-5,.,CASSYNQVPTPEAFF,TGTGCCAGCAGTTACAACCAGGTCCCCACCCCTGAAGCTTTCTTT
once,TRBJ2-1,TRBV13,.,CASSYRVGGGEEQFF,TGTGCCAGCAGCTACAGGGTGGGAGGGGGAGAAGAGCAGTTCTTC
.,TRBJ2-1,TRBV10-2,TRBD2,CASKRTSGLYEQFF,TGCGCCAGCAAGAGGACTAGCGGCCTCTATGAGCAGTTCTTC
.,TRBJ1-1,TRBV2,.,CASKEVMMNTEAFF,TGTGCCAGCAAGGAAGTTATGATGAACACTGAAGCTTTCTTT
.,TRBJ2-1,TRBV4-3,.,CASSLRAGTYNEQFF,TGCGCCAGCAGCCTACGGGCGGGGACATACAATGAGCAGTTCTTC
.,TRBJ2-3,TRBV5-5,TRBD1,CASSFDRGIYTQYF,TGTGCCAGCAGCTTTGACAGGGGGATATATACGCAGTATTTT
once,TRBJ2-1,TRBV18,.,CASSPLMGTSKFNEQFF,TGTGCCAGCTCACCACTGATGGGTACCTCCAAATTCAATGAGCAGTTCTTC
.,TRBJ2-7,TRBV4-1,TRBD2,CASSLLPGLAGGRVLTGEQYF,TGCGCCAGCAGCCTACTACCCGGACTAGCGGGAGGGCGGGTCCTAACGGGGGAGCAGTACTTC
few,TRBJ1-2,TRBV2,.,CASSLGIWGGLMGYTF,TGTGCCAGCAGTCTAGGGATTTGGGGGGGTTTAATGGGCTACACCTTC
.,TRBJ2-3,TRBV24-1,TRBD2,CATSDSGRGDSDTQYF,TGTGCCACCAGTGATAGCGGGAGAGGGGACTCAGATACGCAGTATTTT
.,TRBJ1-4,TRBV3-1/TRBV3-2,.,CASSQADEKLFF,TGTGCCAGCAGCCAAGCGGATGAAAAACTGTTTTTT
once,TRBJ2-1,TRBV7-3,TRBD2,CASSPRTSGGYNEQFF,TGTGCCAGCAGCCCACGGACTAGCGGGGGGTACAATGAGCAGTTCTTC
.,TRBJ2-1,TRBV29-1,TRBD2,CSVSPPSGTYNEQFF,TGCAGCGTATCCCCCCCTAGCGGGACCTACAATGAGCAGTTCTTC
.,TRBJ1-5,TRBV2,.,CASSDQQGGNQPQHF,TGTGCCAGCAGTGATCAACAGGGAGGCAATCAGCCCCAGCATTTT
.,TRBJ2-5,TRBV5-6,.,CASSLSGARETQYF,TGTGCCAGCAGCTTGTCAGGGGCGCGGGAGACCCAGTACTTC
.,TRBJ1-3,TRBV11-2,.,CASSLSYVGNTIYF,TGTGCCAGCAGCCTCTCCTACGTCGGAAACACCATATATTTT
.,TRBJ2-5,TRBV7-2,TRBD2,CASSLARGTVKTQYF,TGTGCCAGCAGCTTAGCGCGGGGGACGGTAAAGACCCAGTACTTC
medium-sized,TRBJ2-1,TRBV6-4,TRBD2,CASSPDSGGAVNEQFF,TGTGCCAGCAGCCCAGATAGCGGGGGGGCCGTCAATGAGCAGTTCTTC
.,TRBJ1-6,TRBV10-1,.,CASGQGGSPLHF,TGCGCCAGCGGCCAGGGTGGCTCACCCCTCCACTTT
.,TRBJ1-1,TRBV9,TRBD1,CASSVGIQGEDTEAFF,TGTGCCAGCAGCGTCGGGATACAGGGGGAAGACACTGAAGCTTTCTTT
.,TRBJ1-2,TRBV7-9,.,CASSRDSNYGYTF,TGTGCCAGCAGCCGTGACAGTAACTATGGCTACACCTTC
.,TRBJ2-1,TRBV4-1,TRBD2,CASSQGNSGRADEQFF,TGCGCCAGCAGCCAGGGAAATAGCGGGAGGGCCGATGAGCAGTTCTTC
.,TRBJ1-1,TRBV6-2/TRBV6-3,TRBD1,CASSRQGDDAFF,TGTGCCAGCAGTAGACAGGGTGATGATGCTTTCTTT
.,TRBJ1-1,TRBV6-4,.,CASSPMRGHNEAFF,TGTGCCAGCAGTCCTATGAGGGGTCATAATGAAGCTTTCTTT
.,TRBJ2-2,TRBV24-1,.,CATGATYTGELFF,TGTGCCACCGGGGCCACATACACCGGGGAGCTGTTTTTT
.,TRBJ2-1,TRBV9,TRBD2,CASSISGRPSYNEQFF,TGTGCCAGCAGCATTAGCGGGAGGCCCTCCTACAATGAGCAGTTCTTC
.,TRBJ2-5,TRBV6-5,TRBD2,CASRAGGKETQYF,TGTGCCAGCCGAGCGGGAGGGAAAGAGACCCAGTACTTC
few,TRBJ1-6,TRBV19,.,CASSQQGTGGPLHF,TGTGCCAGTAGTCAGCAGGGGACGGGGGGACCCCTCCACTTT
.,TRBJ1-1,TRBV30,.,CAWSRTGIMNTEAFF,TGTGCCTGGAGTAGAACAGGGATAATGAACACTGAAGCTTTCTTT
.,TRBJ2-5,TRBV5-4,TRBD1,CASTTGNGQGTETQYF,TGTGCCAGCACCACGGGAAACGGACAGGGAACGGAGACCCAGTACTTC
.,TRBJ1-1,TRBV5-6,.,CASSQHGEAFF,TGTGCCAGCAGTCAACACGGAGAAGCTTTCTTT
.,TRBJ1-5,TRBV6-1,.,CASSEVGSYQPQHF,TGTGCCAGCAGTGAAGTAGGCTCTTATCAGCCCCAGCATTTT
.,TRBJ2-1,TRBV4-3,TRBD2,CASSQRGGAGEQFF,TGCGCCAGCAGCCAGCGGGGGGGCGCGGGGGAGCAGTTCTTC
.,TRBJ2-5,TRBV6-2/TRBV6-3,.,CASSYSVSGGVYQETQYF,TGTGCCAGCAGTTACTCTGTTTCTGGCGGGGTGTACCAAGAGACCCAGTACTTC
.,TRBJ2-3,TRBV20-1,.,CSASIPGHGTQYF,TGCAGTGCTAGTATTCCGGGACATGGTACGCAGTATTTT
.,TRBJ2-7,TRBV27,.,CASRERAGRTYEQYF,TGTGCCAGCAGAGAAAGAGCCGGGAGAACCTACGAGCAGTACTTC
.,TRBJ2-5,TRBV29-1,.,CSVSLAARWGTQYF,TGCAGCGTTTCATTAGCCGCCCGGTGGGGGACCCAGTACTTC
.,TRBJ2-1,TRBV5-6,.,CASSYMSYNEQFF,TGTGCCAGCAGCTACATGTCCTACAATGAGCAGTTCTTC
.,TRBJ2-1,TRBV24-1,TRBD1,CATSTGGDEWNEQFF,TGTGCCACCAGCACAGGGGGCGACGAATGGAATGAGCAGTTCTTC
.,TRBJ2-7,TRBV5-1,.,CASSLDSAYCEQYF,TGCGCCAGCAGCTTGGATTCGGCATACTGCGAGCAGTACTTC
.,TRBJ2-2,TRBV4-2,.,CASSLGLSGTGELFF,TGTGCCAGCAGCCTTGGACTCAGCGGTACCGGGGAGCTGTTTTTT
.,TRBJ2-1,TRBV19,TRBD2,CASRSGLANYNEQFF,TGTGCCAGTAGGTCAGGACTAGCGAACTACAATGAGCAGTTCTTC